This T cell receptor (beta chain) was sequenced for a study of control samples from healthy donors and cancer patients. V dropped 0 bases and J dropped 2; count of bases not matched to a gene: 4. The CDR3 is made up of 16 amino acids. The germline CDR1 and CDR2 sequences are SEHNR and FQNEAQ (reference sequence). Data came from immunoSEQ multiplex PCR; TCRdb stores just in-frame clones and leaves some out. The table records 130,000 or so clones, 91% of them present only once. This clonotype was obtained from a man between 18 and 29 years old in good health. This chain links TRBV7-9 with TRBJ1-5; TRBD1 matches at 7 bases. The specimen was blood. The CDR3 here is CASSLATGFGNQPQHF. The CDR3 nucleotides are TGTGCCAGCAGCTTAGCGACAGGGTTTGGCAATCAGCCCCAGCATTTT.